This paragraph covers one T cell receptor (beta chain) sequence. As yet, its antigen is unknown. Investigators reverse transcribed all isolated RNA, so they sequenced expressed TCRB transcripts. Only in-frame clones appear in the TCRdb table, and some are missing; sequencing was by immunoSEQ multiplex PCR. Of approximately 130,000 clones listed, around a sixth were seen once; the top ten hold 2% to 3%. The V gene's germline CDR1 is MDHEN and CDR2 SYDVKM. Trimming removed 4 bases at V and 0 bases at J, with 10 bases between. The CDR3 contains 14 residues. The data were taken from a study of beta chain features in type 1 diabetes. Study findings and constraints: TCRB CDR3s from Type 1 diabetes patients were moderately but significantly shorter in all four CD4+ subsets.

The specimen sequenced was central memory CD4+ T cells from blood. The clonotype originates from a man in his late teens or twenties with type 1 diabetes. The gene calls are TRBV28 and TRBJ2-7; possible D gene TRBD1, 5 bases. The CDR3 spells CASSSPGFSYEQYF. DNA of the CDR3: TGTGCCAGCAGTTCCCCAGGGTTCTCCTACGAGCAGTACTTC.